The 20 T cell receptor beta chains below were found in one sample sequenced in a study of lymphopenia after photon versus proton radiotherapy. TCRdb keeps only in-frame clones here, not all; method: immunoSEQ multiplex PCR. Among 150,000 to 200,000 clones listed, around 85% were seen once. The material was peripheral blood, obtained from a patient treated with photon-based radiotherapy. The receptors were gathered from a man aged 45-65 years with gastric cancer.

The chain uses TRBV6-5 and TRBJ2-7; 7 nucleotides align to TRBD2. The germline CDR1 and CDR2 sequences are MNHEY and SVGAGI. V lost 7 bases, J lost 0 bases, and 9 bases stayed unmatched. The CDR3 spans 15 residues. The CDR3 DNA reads TGTGCCAGCAAACCAGCGGGATCAAGCTCCTACGAGCAGTACTTC. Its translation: CASKPAGSSSYEQYF.

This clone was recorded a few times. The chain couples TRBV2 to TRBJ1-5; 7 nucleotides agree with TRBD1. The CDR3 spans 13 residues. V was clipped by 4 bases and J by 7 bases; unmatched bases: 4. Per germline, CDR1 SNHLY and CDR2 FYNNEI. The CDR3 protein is CASSARGEQPQHF. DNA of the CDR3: TGTGCCAGCAGTGCCAGGGGGGAGCAGCCCCAGCATTTT.

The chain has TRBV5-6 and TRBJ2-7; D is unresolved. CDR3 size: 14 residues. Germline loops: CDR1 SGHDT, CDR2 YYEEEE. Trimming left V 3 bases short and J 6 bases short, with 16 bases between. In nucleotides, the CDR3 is TGTGCCAGCAGCTCGGAGTTTTTCCCTCTCGAGCAGTACTTC. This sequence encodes CASSSEFFPLEQYF.

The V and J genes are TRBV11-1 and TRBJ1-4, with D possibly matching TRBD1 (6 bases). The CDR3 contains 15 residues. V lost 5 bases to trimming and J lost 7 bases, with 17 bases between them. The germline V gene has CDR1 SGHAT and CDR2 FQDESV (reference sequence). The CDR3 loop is CASSRGTKPGEKLFF. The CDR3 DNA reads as TGTGCCAGCAGCCGGGGGACAAAACCGGGTGAAAAACTGTTTTTT. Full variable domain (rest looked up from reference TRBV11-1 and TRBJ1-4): EAEVAQSPRYKITEKSQAVAFWCDPISGHATLYWYRQILGQGPELLVQFQDESVVDDSQLPKDRFSAERLKGVDSTLKIQPAELGDSAMYLCASSRGTKPGEKLFFGSGTQLSVL.

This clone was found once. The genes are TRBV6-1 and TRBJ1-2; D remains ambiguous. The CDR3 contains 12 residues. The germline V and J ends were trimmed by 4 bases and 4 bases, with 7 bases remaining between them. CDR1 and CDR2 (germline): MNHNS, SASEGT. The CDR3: CASSVGVYGYTF. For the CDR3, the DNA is TGTGCCAGCAGTGTGGGAGTCTATGGCTACACCTTC.

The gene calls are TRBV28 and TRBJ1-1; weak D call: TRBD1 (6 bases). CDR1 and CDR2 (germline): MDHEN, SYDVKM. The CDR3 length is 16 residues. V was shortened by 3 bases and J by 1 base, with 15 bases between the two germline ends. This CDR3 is CASSLGRGRTNTEAFF. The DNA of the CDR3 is TGTGCCAGCAGTTTGGGCAGGGGAAGGACGAACACTGAAGCTTTCTTT.

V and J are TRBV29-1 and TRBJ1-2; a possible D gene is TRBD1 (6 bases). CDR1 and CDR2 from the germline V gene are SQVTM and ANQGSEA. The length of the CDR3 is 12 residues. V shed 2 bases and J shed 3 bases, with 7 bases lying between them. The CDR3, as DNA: TGCAGCGTTGAAAGACAGGACTATGGCTACACCTTC. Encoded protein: CSVERQDYGYTF.

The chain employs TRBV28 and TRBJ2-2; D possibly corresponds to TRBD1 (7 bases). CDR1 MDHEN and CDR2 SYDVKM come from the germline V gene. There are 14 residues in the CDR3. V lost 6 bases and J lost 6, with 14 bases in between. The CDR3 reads CASRDAGTAGELFF. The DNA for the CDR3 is TGTGCCAGCAGGGACGCGGGGACAGCCGGGGAGCTGTTTTTT.

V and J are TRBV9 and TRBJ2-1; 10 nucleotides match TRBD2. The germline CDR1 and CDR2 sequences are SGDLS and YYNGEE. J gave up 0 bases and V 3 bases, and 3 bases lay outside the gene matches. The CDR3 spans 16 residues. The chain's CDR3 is CASSDSGRLSYNEQFF. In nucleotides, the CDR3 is TGTGCCAGCAGCGATAGCGGGAGGCTCTCCTACAATGAGCAGTTCTTC.

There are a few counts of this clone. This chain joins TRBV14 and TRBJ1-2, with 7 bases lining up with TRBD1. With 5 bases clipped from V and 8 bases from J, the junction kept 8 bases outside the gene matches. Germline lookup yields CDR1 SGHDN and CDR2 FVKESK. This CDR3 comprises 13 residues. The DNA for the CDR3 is TGTGCCAGCAGCGCGAAAGACAGGGTGGGCTACACCTTC. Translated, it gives CASSAKDRVGYTF.

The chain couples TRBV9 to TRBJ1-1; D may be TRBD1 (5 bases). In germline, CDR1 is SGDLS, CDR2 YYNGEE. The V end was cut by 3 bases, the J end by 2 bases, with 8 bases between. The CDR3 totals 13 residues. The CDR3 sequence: CASSGRGNTEAFF. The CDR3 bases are TGTGCCAGCAGCGGGAGGGGAAACACTGAAGCTTTCTTT. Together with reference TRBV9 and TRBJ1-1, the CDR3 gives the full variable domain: DSGVTQTPKHLITATGQRVTLRCSPRSGDLSVYWYQQSLDQGLQFLIQYYNGEERAKGNILERFSAQQFPDLHSELNLSSLELGDSALYFCASSGRGNTEAFFGQGTRLTVV.

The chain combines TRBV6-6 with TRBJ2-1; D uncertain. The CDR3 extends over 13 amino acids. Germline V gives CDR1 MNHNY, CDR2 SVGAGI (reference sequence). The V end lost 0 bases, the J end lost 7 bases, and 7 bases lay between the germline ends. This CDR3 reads CASSYSTINEQFF. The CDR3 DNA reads TGTGCCAGCAGTTACTCTACTATTAATGAGCAGTTCTTC.

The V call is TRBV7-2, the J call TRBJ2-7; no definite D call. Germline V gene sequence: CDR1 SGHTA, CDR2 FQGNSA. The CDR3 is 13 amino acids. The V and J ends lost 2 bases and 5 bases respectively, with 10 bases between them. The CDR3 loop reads CASSLFWDNEQYF. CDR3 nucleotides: TGTGCCAGCAGCTTATTCTGGGATAACGAGCAGTACTTC.

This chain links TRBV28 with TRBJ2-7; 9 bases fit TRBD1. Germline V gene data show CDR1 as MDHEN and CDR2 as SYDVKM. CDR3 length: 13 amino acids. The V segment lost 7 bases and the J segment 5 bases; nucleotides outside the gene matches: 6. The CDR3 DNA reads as TGTGCCAGCATACCACAGGGGGCGAACGAGCAGTACTTC. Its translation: CASIPQGANEQYF.

The CDR3 DNA follows: TGTGCCAGCACCGCGGGGGTCGATCAGCCCCAGCATTTT. This encodes CASTAGVDQPQHF. J is TRBJ1-5 and V is TRBV6-6; D perhaps matches TRBD1 (5 bases). CDR1 MNHNY and CDR2 SVGAGI come from the germline V gene (reference sequence). This CDR3 comprises 13 residues. V was cut by 7 bases and J by 5 bases, with 12 bases left in between.

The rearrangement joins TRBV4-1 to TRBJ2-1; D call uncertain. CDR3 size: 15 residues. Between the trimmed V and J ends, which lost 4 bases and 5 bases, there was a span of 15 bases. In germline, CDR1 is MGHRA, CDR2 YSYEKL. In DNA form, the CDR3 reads TGCGCCAGCAGCCGCTATTTCTCGCCCGACAATGAGCAGTTCTTC. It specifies CASSRYFSPDNEQFF.

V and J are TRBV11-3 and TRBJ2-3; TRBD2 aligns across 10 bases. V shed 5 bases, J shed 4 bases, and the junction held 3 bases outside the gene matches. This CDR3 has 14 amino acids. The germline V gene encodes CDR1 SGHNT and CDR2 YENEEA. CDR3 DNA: TGTGCCAGCAGCCATGGGACTAGCGCAGATACGCAGTATTTT. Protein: CASSHGTSADTQYF.

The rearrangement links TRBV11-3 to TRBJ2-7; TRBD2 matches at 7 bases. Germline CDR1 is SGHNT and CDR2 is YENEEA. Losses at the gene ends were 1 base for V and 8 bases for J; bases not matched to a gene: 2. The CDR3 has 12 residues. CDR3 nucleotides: TGTGCCAGCAGCTTAGGGGAGGGGCAGCAGTACTTC. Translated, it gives CASSLGEGQQYF.

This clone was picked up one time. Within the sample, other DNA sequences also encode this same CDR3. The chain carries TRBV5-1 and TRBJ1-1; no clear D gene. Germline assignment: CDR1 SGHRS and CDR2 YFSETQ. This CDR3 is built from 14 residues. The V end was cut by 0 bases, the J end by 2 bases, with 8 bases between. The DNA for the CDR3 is TGCGCCAGCAGCTTGGGTGGCAGCAACACTGAAGCTTTCTTT. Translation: CASSLGGSNTEAFF.

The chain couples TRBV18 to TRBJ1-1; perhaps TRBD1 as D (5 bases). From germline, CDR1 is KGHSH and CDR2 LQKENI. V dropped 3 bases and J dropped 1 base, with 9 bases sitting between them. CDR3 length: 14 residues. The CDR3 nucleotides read TGTGCCAGCTCACCGGACACCCCGAACACTGAAGCTTTCTTT. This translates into CASSPDTPNTEAFF. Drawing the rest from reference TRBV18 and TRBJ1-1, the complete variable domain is NAGVMQNPRHLVRRRGQEARLRCSPMKGHSHVYWYRQLPEEGLKFMVYLQKENIIDESGMPKERFSAEFPKEGPSILRIQQVVRGDSAAYFCASSPDTPNTEAFFGQGTRLTVV.